This passage covers 19 T cell receptor beta chains from one sample sequenced in a study of identical twins (dated by TCRdb to 2016 to 2017). To prepare the library, 5' RACE was applied. Sequencing instrument: Illumina HiSeq 2000. TCRdb itself trimmed the public reads at Q25 with fastp, ran MiXCR and retained productive beta chains. Rows are combined by CDR3 protein, so each entry shows the most common genes and DNA. This sample comprises about 920,000 distinct CDR3 sequences, 10% to 15% of them detected only once. Roughly 1.5% of the sample comes from the top ten. These sequences were also reported in another study, on yellow fever vaccine responses in identical twins.

The sequencing input was PBMCs. The source is a woman between 18 and 29 years old in good health.

This clonotype was detected ten times or more. The chain employs TRBV5-1 and TRBJ2-3, with D tentatively TRBD1 or TRBD2 (6 bases each). V was shortened by 3 bases and J by 0 bases, with 23 bases between the two germline ends. The V gene's germline CDR1 is SGHRS and CDR2 YFSETQ. This CDR3 has 19 amino acids. The CDR3 DNA sequence: TGCGCCAGCAGCTCGGACGTCGGGGGCCGACAACGTAGCACAGATACGCAGTATTTT. Its translation is CASSSDVGGRQRSTDTQYF.

This clonotype was seen a handful of times. The genes are TRBV20-1 and TRBJ2-1; 11 bases align to TRBD2. J gave up 1 base and V 3 bases, and 8 bases lay outside the gene matches. The CDR3 contains 17 residues. Per germline, CDR1 DFQATT and CDR2 SNEGSKA (reference sequence). Here the CDR3 DNA reads TGCAGTGCTAGGGGTGCTAGCGGGGGGTTGTCCTACAATGAGCAGTTCTTC. Translated, it gives CSARGASGGLSYNEQFF.

The sample holds many counts of this clonotype. This chain uses TRBV12-3 or TRBV12-4 with TRBJ1-2, with D perhaps TRBD1 (5 bases). This CDR3 has 14 residues. V lost 6 bases and J 7 bases, leaving 18 bases between the germline ends. The CDR3 is CASRLRVGGAGYTF. In nucleotides, the CDR3 is TGTGCCAGCAGACTACGGGTTGGAGGGGCTGGCTACACCTTC.

The table lists this clonotype with a few counts. V gene TRBV20-1 combines with J gene TRBJ1-6; weak D call: TRBD1 (5 bases). V was clipped by 6 bases and J by 6 bases, with 12 bases between them. The CDR3 has 13 amino acids. The V gene's germline CDR1 is DFQATT and CDR2 SNEGSKA (reference sequence). Here the CDR3 reads CSASRDVNSPLHF. The CDR3 DNA reads TGCAGTGCCAGCCGGGACGTTAATTCACCCCTCCACTTT.

In its sample, this clonotype was seen a few times. The V gene is TRBV19, the J gene TRBJ1-1; D perhaps matches TRBD1 (5 bases). Deletions cut 4 bases from V and 1 base from J, with 13 bases between. This CDR3 contains 15 residues. Germline CDR1 is LNHDA and CDR2 is SQIVND (reference sequence). The CDR3 DNA is TGTGCCAGTAGTAGCCACAGGTACGGGAACACTGAAGCTTTCTTT. Protein sequence: CASSSHRYGNTEAFF.

The table lists this clonotype with a few counts. V gene TRBV5-6 combines with J gene TRBJ2-1, with no clear D. Trimming pared 6 bases from V and 9 bases from J, leaving 10 bases between. Germline V gives CDR1 SGHDT, CDR2 YYEEEE. There are 11 residues in the CDR3. CDR3 protein: CASTRISEQFF. The CDR3 region has the DNA TGTGCCAGCACCAGGATAAGTGAGCAGTTCTTC.

This clonotype occurred a few times. An end of the junction differs from the germline gene, which may be a read error. The chain couples TRBV20-1 to TRBJ1-1, with unresolved D. CDR3 length equals 13 residues. The germline CDR1 and CDR2 sequences are DFQATT and SNEGSKA (reference sequence). The CDR3: CSASESGNAEAFF. The CDR3 DNA reads as TGCAGTGCTAGTGAGTCGGGGAACGCTGAAGCTTTCTTT.

This clonotype was found a few times. The V call is TRBV7-8, the J call TRBJ2-3, with TRBD1 matching over 7 bases. Germline V gene sequence: CDR1 SGHVS, CDR2 FQNEAQ. The CDR3 loop spans 14 amino acids. V trimming: 6 bases; J trimming: 6 bases; junction bases outside the gene matches: 9. CDR3 coding DNA: TGTGCCAGCAGTACCGGGACAGCCTCTGATACGCAGTATTTT. Amino acids: CASSTGTASDTQYF.

This clonotype was found a few times. CDR3 DNA: TGTGCCATCAGAGGGACGGCCAATCAGCCCCAGCATTTT. Residues: CAIRGTANQPQHF. The J gene is TRBJ1-5, the V gene TRBV10-3; possible D gene TRBD1, 5 bases. Germline-derived CDR1 and CDR2 are ENHRY and SYGVKD. CDR3 length equals 13 residues. Trimming removed 6 bases at V and 3 bases at J, with 9 bases between.

This clonotype was observed a handful of times. The J gene is TRBJ2-3, the V gene TRBV24-1; perhaps TRBD1 as D (6 bases). Deletions cut 4 bases from V and 2 bases from J, with 24 bases between. This CDR3 has 19 amino acids. Germline values: CDR1 KGHDR, CDR2 SFDVKD. The CDR3 coding sequence is TGTGCCACCAGTGACCCCTTGGGGGCAACTACGAAATTCACAGATACGCAGTATTTT. Amino acid sequence: CATSDPLGATTKFTDTQYF.

The table lists this clonotype with a few counts. DNA for the CDR3: TGCAGTGCTAAGATCGGCCGAGGGTCCTACGAGCAGTACTTC. Encoded protein: CSAKIGRGSYEQYF. The chain links TRBV20-1 to TRBJ2-7; D may be TRBD2 (5 bases). CDR1 DFQATT and CDR2 SNEGSKA come from the germline V gene (reference sequence). V lost 4 bases, J lost 1 base, and 14 bases lay in between. The CDR3 runs to 14 residues.

In its sample, this clonotype was seen many times. The gene calls are TRBV5-8 and TRBJ2-6; D not certain. This CDR3 has 13 residues. Germline loops: CDR1 SGHTS, CDR2 YDEGEE. Trimming removed 6 bases at V and 3 bases at J, with 7 bases between. CDR3 nucleotide sequence: TGTGCCAGCAACCAAGGTGGGGCCAACGTCCTGACTTTC. This codes for CASNQGGANVLTF.

This clonotype was seen at least ten times. This chain uses TRBV4-2 with TRBJ1-4; the D is unclear. The ends were cut back, 0 bases at V and 8 bases at J, with 4 bases in the middle. Germline values: CDR1 LGHNA, CDR2 YNFKEQ. The CDR3 is made up of 12 amino acids. The CDR3 DNA reads TGTGCCAGCAGCCAAGATAGCGAAAAACTGTTTTTT. Its protein product is CASSQDSEKLFF.

The V and J genes are TRBV27 and TRBJ1-2, with 10 nucleotides matching TRBD1. The CDR3 loop spans 16 amino acids. V dropped 0 bases and J dropped 6; count of bases not matched to a gene: 7. Germline V CDR1 and CDR2: MNHEY, SMNVEV (reference sequence). The CDR3: CASSLSRDRGGNGYTF. CDR3 nucleotides: TGTGCCAGCAGTTTATCGCGGGACAGGGGAGGTAATGGCTACACCTTC.

This clonotype appeared many times. The V call is TRBV5-6, the J call TRBJ1-1; 7 nucleotides agree with TRBD1. V was clipped by 4 bases and J by 4 bases; unmatched bases: 4. Germline V gene data show CDR1 as SGHDT and CDR2 as YYEEEE. This CDR3 has 13 amino acids. CDR3 sequence (DNA): TGTGCCAGCAGCCATACAGGGGTCACTGAAGCTTTCTTT. Residues: CASSHTGVTEAFF.

This clonotype was picked up many times. The V gene is TRBV10-3, the J gene TRBJ1-5; perhaps TRBD1 as D (5 bases). The V end lost 3 bases, the J end lost 2 bases, and 8 bases lay between the germline ends. CDR3 length: 14 residues. Germline CDR1 reads ENHRY; CDR2 reads SYGVKD. The CDR3 region has the DNA TGTGCCATCAGTGACAGGGATGGCAATCAGCCCCAGCATTTT. Translating gives CAISDRDGNQPQHF.

The chain uses TRBV4-1 and TRBJ2-5; D may be TRBD2 (5 bases). The V gene's germline CDR1 is MGHRA and CDR2 YSYEKL. There are 14 residues in the CDR3. Trimming took 6 bases from V and 5 from J, leaving 16 bases between them. CDR3 sequence: CASSPFGERETQYF. The CDR3 coding sequence is TGCGCCAGCAGTCCTTTCGGGGAGAGGGAGACCCAGTACTTC.

This clonotype was seen ten or more times. The CDR3 protein is CASSQDWRGGSYNEQFF. CDR3 in DNA: TGCGCCAGCAGCCAAGATTGGCGGGGGGGCTCCTACAATGAGCAGTTCTTC. The chain links TRBV4-1 to TRBJ2-1; 9 nucleotides align to TRBD2. The CDR3 spans 17 residues. With V trimmed by 0 bases and J by 0 bases, 3 bases remained unmatched. The V gene's germline CDR1 is MGHRA and CDR2 YSYEKL.

The V gene is TRBV6-1, the J gene TRBJ2-3; unclear D gene. CDR3 length: 13 residues. CDR1 is MNHNS, CDR2 SASEGT, per germline. Deletions cut 1 base from V and 5 bases from J, with 7 bases between. The CDR3 reads CASSEVKRDTQYF. The CDR3 coding sequence is TGTGCCAGCAGTGAAGTAAAAAGAGATACGCAGTATTTT.